Here is one T cell receptor (beta chain) with its context. These data belong to a study of blood T cell repertoires in COVID-19. Study information: The United States, Italy and Spain supplied acute and convalescent COVID-19 samples.

The assay was immunoSEQ multiplex PCR, and TCRdb's table has in-frame clones only and misses some. The table shows fewer than 200,000 clones, with about 88% occurring only once. Residents of about two dozen US areas, aged roughly 18 to 90 years, made up the participants. The study counted Cohort 3 donors as recovered given two negative PCRs, clearance, or symptom resolution. The receptor's source is a woman under 30 who had recovered from COVID-19. The sequencing sample was made of PBMCs or T cells enriched from blood (not recorded which).

The CDR3 reads CASSGGGTEAFF. The CDR3 DNA follows: TGCGCCAGCAGTGGGGGAGGCACTGAAGCTTTCTTT. The chain links TRBV5-1 to TRBJ1-1; the D gene is possibly TRBD1 (5 bases). CDR1 is SGHRS and CDR2 is YFSETQ in the germline V gene. CDR3 length: 12 amino acids. Between the trimmed V and J ends, which lost 5 bases and 4 bases, there was a span of 9 bases.